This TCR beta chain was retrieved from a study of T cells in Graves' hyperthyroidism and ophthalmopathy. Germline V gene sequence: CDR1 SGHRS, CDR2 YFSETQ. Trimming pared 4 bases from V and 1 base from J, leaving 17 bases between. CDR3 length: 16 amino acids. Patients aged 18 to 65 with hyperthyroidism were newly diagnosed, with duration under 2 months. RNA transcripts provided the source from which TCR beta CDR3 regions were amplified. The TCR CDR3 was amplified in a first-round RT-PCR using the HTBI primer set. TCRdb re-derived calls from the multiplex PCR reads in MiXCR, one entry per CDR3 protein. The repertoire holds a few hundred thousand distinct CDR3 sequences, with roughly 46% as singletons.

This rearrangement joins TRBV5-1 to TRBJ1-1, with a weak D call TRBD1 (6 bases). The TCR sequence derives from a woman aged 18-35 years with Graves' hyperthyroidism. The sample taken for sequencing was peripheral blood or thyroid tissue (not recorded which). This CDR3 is CASSITGYRTNTEAFF. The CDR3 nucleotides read TGCGCCAGCAGCATCACAGGGTATCGTACGAACACTGAAGCTTTCTTT.